This T cell receptor (beta chain) is drawn from a study of cytotoxic CD8 clonotypes in ibrutinib-treated CLL. This CDR3 is 15 amino acids long. V was shortened by 10 bases and J by 2 bases, with 18 bases between the two germline ends. Per the germline V gene, CDR1 is MDHEN and CDR2 is SYDVKM. Libraries were prepared by immunoSEQ multiplex PCR; TCRdb keeps only in-frame clonotypes and omits some of them. The sample shows some 140,000 clones, approximately 89% of them seen only once. V is TRBV28 and J is TRBJ1-5; a possible D gene is TRBD1 (6 bases). The material was PBMCs, obtained after 12 months of ibrutinib treatment. The source of this sequence is a human donor with chronic lymphocytic leukemia. The CDR3 region has the DNA TGTGCCATCTGGAGGGGGTCCCTGGGCAATCAGCCCCAGCATTTT. Translating it yields CAIWRGSLGNQPQHF. The full variable domain, rest sourced from reference TRBV28 and TRBJ1-5, is DVKVTQSSRYLVKRTGEKVFLECVQDMDHENMFWYRQDPGLGLRLIYFSYDVKMKEKGDIPEGYSVSREKKERFSLILESASTNQTSMYLCAIWRGSLGNQPQHFGDGTRLSIL.